A selection of T cell receptor beta chains follows, all from one sample in a study of T-cell reconstitution after alpha-beta-depleted transplantation in children. From the PCR reads, TCRdb called clonotypes with MiXCR, one entry per CDR3 protein. This sample has about 590,000 distinct CDR3 sequences, with approximately 12% found just once. The sample was PBMCs, mostly from graft donor cells, taken 360 days after TCRalphabeta/CD19-depleted stem cell transplant. The receptors come from a male patient between 10 and 17 years old who had a stem cell transplant for acute myeloid leukemia, so the T cells may come from the graft donor. The CDR3 runs from the conserved cysteine through the conserved F or W. D genes are given only for firm matches. Size is omitted from some rows. Given values are once, few, many or a class for expanded clones.

>-|TRBV6-2/TRBV6-3|TRBJ2-7|-
TGTGCCAGCAGTTACTCTTGGGCCTACGAGCAGTACTTC
CASSYSWAYEQYF
>many|TRBV7-9|TRBJ2-3|TRBD2
TGTGCCAGCAGTCAGCTAGCGGCTAGCACAGATACGCAGTATTTT
CASSQLAASTDTQYF
>-|TRBV19|TRBJ1-6|-
TGTGCCACCCGGACGGAAAGTTCACCCCTCCACTTT
CATRTESSPLHF
>-|TRBV4-2|TRBJ2-3|TRBD2
TGTGCCAGCAGCCAAGCTATCGGGAGGACTAGCACAGATACGCAGTATTTT
CASSQAIGRTSTDTQYF
>many|TRBV7-3|TRBJ2-1|-
TGTGCCAGCAGCTTATGGGCAGCTCTACCCGGCGGTGAGCAGTTCTTC
CASSLWAALPGGEQFF
>few|TRBV20-1|TRBJ2-7|TRBD2
TGCAGTGCTGTGACTAGCGCGAGCTACGAGCAGTACTTC
CSAVTSASYEQYF
>-|TRBV5-1|TRBJ2-3|-
TGCGCCAGCAGCCCAAGGGCCGAGCGAGATACGCAGTATTTT
CASSPRAERDTQYF
>few|TRBV6-6|TRBJ2-7|-
TGTGCCAGCAGTTACTGGTCCTACGAGCAGTACTTC
CASSYWSYEQYF
>few|TRBV6-5|TRBJ2-7|-
TGTGCCAGCAGTTACTCCAGGGACATCGCCTACGAGCAGTACTTC
CASSYSRDIAYEQYF
>few|TRBV6-1|TRBJ2-1|-
TGTGCCAGCAATAAACAGCCCTCCTACAATGAGCAGTTCTTC
CASNKQPSYNEQFF
>-|TRBV4-2|TRBJ2-5|-
TGTGCCAGCAGCCAAGAGGCTACCCGGGACTTCGCCCAGTACTTC
CASSQEATRDFAQYF
>few|TRBV28|TRBJ2-7|-
TGTGCCAGCAGACGGGCGGGGACCTACGAGCAGTACTTC
CASRRAGTYEQYF
>many|TRBV20-1|TRBJ2-3|TRBD2
TGCAGTGCTAGCCTCCTGGGCGGGAGGACAGATACGCAGTATTTT
CSASLLGGRTDTQYF
>many|TRBV28|TRBJ2-5|TRBD1
TGTGCCAGCAGTTTCTTACCTGGGACAGGGGACGAGACCCAGTACTTC
CASSFLPGTGDETQYF
>many|TRBV12-3/TRBV12-4|TRBJ1-2|-
TGTGCCAGCAGTTTACGGGGGGCGAGCGGCTACACCTTC
CASSLRGASGYTF
>-|TRBV5-1|TRBJ2-7|TRBD1
TGCGCCAGCGCCGGGACAGGGGGGTACGAGCAGTACTTC
CASAGTGGYEQYF
>-|TRBV7-3|TRBJ2-1|-
TGTGCCAGCAGCTTAGACGGAGTCCTCTACAATGAGCAGTTCTTC
CASSLDGVLYNEQFF
>-|TRBV10-3|TRBJ2-5|TRBD1
TGTGCCATCAGGGGACAGGGTTCGGAGACCCAGTACTTC
CAIRGQGSETQYF
>-|TRBV18|TRBJ2-1|TRBD2
TGTGCCAGCTCCCTCCGACTAGCGAACTACAATGAGCAGTTCTTC
CASSLRLANYNEQFF
>few|TRBV7-3|TRBJ2-3|TRBD2
TGTGCCAGCAGCTTAGTGAGCGGGAGAAATCTAGATACGCAGTATTTT
CASSLVSGRNLDTQYF
>few|TRBV20-1|TRBJ2-7|-
TGCAGTGCTAACTACGTCGAGGGTCGCGAGCAGTACTTC
CSANYVEGREQYF
>-|TRBV19|TRBJ1-1|-
TGTGCCAGTAGTACAACCCAATGGCTGAACACTGAAGCTTTCTTT
CASSTTQWLNTEAFF
>many|TRBV7-2|TRBJ2-7|TRBD1
TGTGCCAGCAGCTACGGGACAGGGTCCTACGAGCAGTACTTC
CASSYGTGSYEQYF
>few|TRBV20-1|TRBJ2-1|-
TGCAGTGCTAAGGCCAGGGGATGGTTCAATGAGCAGTTCTTC
CSAKARGWFNEQFF
>many|TRBV2|TRBJ2-7|TRBD1
TGTGCCAGCAGTGAATGGCCCAGGGGACAGGGCCACGAGCAGTACTTC
CASSEWPRGQGHEQYF
>-|TRBV7-3|TRBJ2-1|-
TGTGCCAGCAGCGCTCGGACTGGGAACAATGAGCAGTTCTTC
CASSARTGNNEQFF
>-|TRBV4-3|TRBJ2-7|TRBD2
TGCGCCAGCAGCCAAGATTGGACTAGCGAGGACGAGCAGTACTTC
CASSQDWTSEDEQYF
>-|TRBV7-9|TRBJ2-7|TRBD1
TGTGCCAGCAGCTTTCGCCCGGGACAGGGCATCTACGAGCAGTACTTC
CASSFRPGQGIYEQYF
>-|TRBV7-8|TRBJ2-3|-
TGTGCCAGCAGCAATACCCCCCTGGGCACACACACAGATACGCAGTATTTT
CASSNTPLGTHTDTQYF
>-|TRBV29-1|TRBJ2-3|TRBD1
TGCAGCGTTGAAGATCGGAGGACAGGGGCAGATACGCAGTATTTT
CSVEDRRTGADTQYF
>few|TRBV28|TRBJ2-1|-
TGTGCCAGCAGTTTTCAGGGATGGCTAGCCAGATCCTACAATGAGCAGTTCTTC
CASSFQGWLARSYNEQFF
>few|TRBV28|TRBJ2-3|-
TGTGCCAGCAGTCCAGCCCCGGGACCCTGGTGGCCATTCCGCCCCGATACGCAGTATTTT
CASSPAPGPWWPFRPDTQYF
>-|TRBV24-1|TRBJ2-2|TRBD1
TGTGCCACCAGTGACCCCGGGACAGGTAACACCGGGGAGCTGTTTTTT
CATSDPGTGNTGELFF
>-|TRBV24-1|TRBJ2-3|TRBD2
TGTGCCACCAGTGAAGACCTAGCGGGCACAGATACGCAGTATTTT
CATSEDLAGTDTQYF
>few|TRBV27|TRBJ2-7|-
TGTGCCAGCAGTTCCACCACTAGGCGGGAATACGAGCAGTACTTC
CASSSTTRREYEQYF
>many|TRBV29-1|TRBJ2-3|TRBD1
TGCAGCCACATCGGACAGGAGACGCAGTATTTT
CSHIGQETQYF
>few|TRBV20-1|TRBJ2-7|TRBD2
TGCAGTGCTAGGCTGCGGGAGGTGGGCGAGCAGTACTTC
CSARLREVGEQYF
>-|TRBV30|TRBJ2-4|-
TGTGCCTGGAGTGTACCAGGCTCACCCCCCCACATTCAGTACTTC
CAWSVPGSPPHIQYF
>-|TRBV19|TRBJ2-1|-
TGTGCCAGTAGTGGCCCCAGACTAGGATTTTACAATGAGCAGTTCTTC
CASSGPRLGFYNEQFF
>-|TRBV20-1|TRBJ2-3|-
TGCAGTGCTAGAGTGGATACGCAGTATTTT
CSARVDTQYF
>-|TRBV20-1|TRBJ2-5|-
TGCAGTGCTAGAGAGGAAAGCCAAGAGACCCAGTACTTC
CSAREESQETQYF
>few|TRBV29-1|TRBJ1-2|TRBD1
TGCAGCGTCCTACGGACAGGGGGCGTCTATGGCTACACCTTC
CSVLRTGGVYGYTF
>many|TRBV28|TRBJ2-3|-
TGTGCCAGCAGTCCCGTTAGAGTCCCAGATACGCAGTATTTT
CASSPVRVPDTQYF
>few|TRBV24-1|TRBJ2-1|-
TGTGCCACCAGTGTTGAAGCGGGCCTCGGGTATGAGCAGTTCTTC
CATSVEAGLGYEQFF
>-|TRBV12-3/TRBV12-4|TRBJ1-5|-
TGTGCCAGCAGTTTAGAGGGGAAACAGCATTTT
CASSLEGKQHF
>many|TRBV5-1|TRBJ2-3|TRBD2
TGCGCCAGCAGCCAAGGGACTAGCGGGCGCACAGATACGCAGTATTTT
CASSQGTSGRTDTQYF
>-|TRBV7-1|TRBJ2-5|TRBD1
TGTGCCAGCAGCTCACTAGACAGGGGACAAGAGACCCAGTACTTC
CASSSLDRGQETQYF
>many|TRBV20-1|TRBJ2-1|TRBD1
TGCAGTGCGCGGACAGGGGGTTGGTCGGATGAGCAGTTCTTC
CSARTGGWSDEQFF
>few|TRBV4-3|TRBJ2-5|-
TGCGCCAGCAGCCAACTACAGGGCCCCGGACCCCAGTACTTC
CASSQLQGPGPQYF
>-|TRBV11-3|TRBJ2-1|-
TGTGCCAGCAGCTTAAACGGGCAAACCAGCGGCGAGCAGTTCTTC
CASSLNGQTSGEQFF
>many|TRBV12-3/TRBV12-4|TRBJ2-1|TRBD2
TGTGCCAGCAGTGCCCGGACTAGCGGAAACAATGAGCAGTTCTTC
CASSARTSGNNEQFF
>many|TRBV20-1|TRBJ2-3|TRBD2
TGCAGTGCCCGGACTAGCGGAACAGATACGCAGTATTTT
CSARTSGTDTQYF
>few|TRBV27|TRBJ2-7|TRBD1
TGTGCCAGCAGTTTATACCTGGGACAGGGCTACGAGCAGTACTTC
CASSLYLGQGYEQYF
>few|TRBV7-2|TRBJ2-7|-
TGTGCCAGCAGCTTAGAGGCAGGCCTGGGGTACGAGCAGTACTTC
CASSLEAGLGYEQYF